Below, 22 T cell receptor beta chains from the same sample are listed, as sequenced in a study of blood T cells in healthy people across ages. A second PCR, run for roughly 7 to 11 cycles, used a sample-barcoded 5' primer plus a J-beta primer mix. TCRdb called the 5' RACE reads again in MiXCR, with one record for every CDR3 protein. The data hold about 780,000 distinct CDR3 sequences, with around 25% observed a single time. The sample also formed part of further work on T cells of mothers and their children.

The sequencing sample was made of blood. Source of these receptors: a boy aged 10-17 years in good health.

The chain combines TRBV9 with TRBJ2-7; tentatively, D is TRBD2 (7 bases). The CDR3 is 16 amino acids. V shed 5 bases and J shed 3 bases, with 21 bases lying between them. Germline V CDR1 and CDR2: SGDLS, YYNGEE. CDR3 DNA sequence: TGTGCCAGCAGTCCAGAGGGGGGGATTCTAATCTACGAGCAGTACTTC. Translation gives CASSPEGGILIYEQYF.

This clonotype has just a few counts. V is TRBV29-1 and J is TRBJ2-5; D unresolved. Germline V gene sequence: CDR1 SQVTM, CDR2 ANQGSEA. The length of the CDR3 is 10 residues. CDR3 sequence: CGPRRETQYF. CDR3 nucleotide sequence: TGCGGCCCACGTCGAGAGACCCAGTACTTC.

This clonotype was seen a handful of times. The chain couples TRBV20-1 to TRBJ2-3, with TRBD1 as a possible D gene (6 bases). Germline V gene data show CDR1 as DFQATT and CDR2 as SNEGSKA (reference sequence). With 5 bases removed from V and 2 bases from J, the gap between germline ends came to 14 bases. CDR3 size: 14 residues. CDR3 protein: CSADFGQNTDTQYF. In nucleotides, the CDR3 is TGCAGTGCTGACTTTGGACAGAACACAGATACGCAGTATTTT.

This clonotype was detected ten times or more. The chain links TRBV3-1 to TRBJ2-5; D remains ambiguous. The DNA matches TRBJ2-1 better at its end, which makes the J call doubtful. Germline V gene lookup returns CDR1 LGHDT and CDR2 YNNKEL (reference sequence). CDR3 length equals 13 residues. The CDR3 loop reads CASSQLSANEQFF. Written as DNA, the CDR3 is TGTGCCAGCAGCCAATTATCGGCCAATGAGCAGTTCTTC.

This sequence joins TRBV9 and TRBJ1-2; no clear D gene. Germline lookup yields CDR1 SGDLS and CDR2 YYNGEE. The CDR3 has 15 residues. Trimming took 0 bases from V and 5 from J, leaving 14 bases between them. The CDR3 reads CASSVEDGGIYGYTF. CDR3 coding DNA: TGTGCCAGCAGCGTAGAGGACGGCGGGATATATGGCTACACCTTC.

In this sample, this clonotype turned up once. V and J are TRBV28 and TRBJ2-1; D is undetermined. CDR3 size: 15 residues. Deletions cut 4 bases from V and 6 bases from J, with 16 bases between. Germline-derived CDR1 and CDR2 are MDHEN and SYDVKM. CDR3 in amino acids: CASSSVGLSANEQFF. The DNA for the CDR3 is TGTGCCAGCAGTTCGGTAGGTCTGAGCGCCAATGAGCAGTTCTTC.

The gene calls are TRBV13 and TRBJ1-1; D is uncertain. The germline V gene has CDR1 PRHDT and CDR2 FYEKMQ (reference sequence). The CDR3 length is 11 residues. V was pared by 5 bases and J by 3 bases, with 4 bases between. The CDR3 region is CASSPYTEAFF. Written as DNA, the CDR3 is TGTGCCAGCAGCCCCTACACTGAAGCTTTCTTT.

V usage is TRBV24-1 and J usage is TRBJ2-5, with 8 positions matching TRBD1. The ends lost 3 bases at V and 4 bases at J; junction bases unmatched: 6. The CDR3 consists of 15 residues. Germline-derived CDR1 and CDR2 are KGHDR and SFDVKD. CDR3 in DNA: TGTGCCACCAGTGATCCACAGGGGGTAAGAGAGACCCAGTACTTC. Residues: CATSDPQGVRETQYF.

This clonotype turned up a few times. This chain's CDR3 is CASSLRGLDGETQYF. The CDR3 DNA reads TGCGCCAGCAGCTTGCGGGGGCTCGACGGAGAGACCCAGTACTTC. V and J are TRBV5-1 and TRBJ2-5; D is possibly TRBD1 or TRBD2 (6 bases each). V shed 1 base and J shed 4 bases, with 14 bases lying between them. This CDR3 comprises 15 residues. Germline V gene lookup returns CDR1 SGHRS and CDR2 YFSETQ.

This clonotype has only a few counts. The J gene is TRBJ1-6, the V gene TRBV20-1; 9 nucleotides match TRBD1. In germline, CDR1 is DFQATT, CDR2 SNEGSKA (reference sequence). V shed 4 bases, J shed 6 bases, and the junction held 7 bases outside the gene matches. There are 15 residues in the CDR3. The CDR3 reads CSAITGGPFNSPLHF. CDR3 nucleotides: TGCAGTGCTATAACAGGGGGCCCGTTTAATTCACCCCTCCACTTT.

This clonotype was observed a handful of times. This chain joins TRBV2 and TRBJ2-7, with D hard to call. The CDR3 is 14 residues long. Trimming removed 8 bases from V and 1 base from J, with 15 bases in between. In germline, CDR1 is SNHLY, CDR2 FYNNEI. As DNA, the CDR3 is TGTGCCAGCGGCCCTGGGTTACGTTCCTACGAGCAGTACTTC. This sequence encodes CASGPGLRSYEQYF.

The chain links TRBV29-1 to TRBJ2-5, with D unresolved. From germline, CDR1 is SQVTM and CDR2 ANQGSEA. Trimming took 8 bases from V and 5 from J, leaving 15 bases between them. The CDR3 runs to 12 residues. CDR3 amino acids: CSFGQWGETQYF. The DNA of the CDR3 is TGCAGCTTCGGTCAGTGGGGTGAGACCCAGTACTTC.

The V and J genes are TRBV2 and TRBJ2-5; 7 nucleotides align to TRBD1. Germline V gene lookup returns CDR1 SNHLY and CDR2 FYNNEI. The trim removed 1 base at V and 2 bases at J, leaving 7 bases unmatched. The CDR3 has 16 residues. The CDR3, as DNA: TGTGCCAGCAGTGAAGGGGGAGAGGGGGCGCAAGAGACCCAGTACTTC. Translating gives CASSEGGEGAQETQYF.

This chain links TRBV12-3 or TRBV12-4 with TRBJ2-3, with TRBD2 identical over 9 bases. The CDR3 length is 16 residues. Losses at the gene ends were 6 bases for V and 2 bases for J; bases not matched to a gene: 9. The CDR3 loop is CASRTVGGGDTDTQYF. The DNA of the CDR3 is TGTGCCAGCAGGACTGTTGGCGGGGGGGACACAGATACGCAGTATTTT.

The chain carries TRBV20-1 and TRBJ2-2, with 8 bases fitting TRBD2. Trimming took 7 bases from V and 7 from J; bases not matched to a gene: 8. This CDR3 contains 13 residues. The germline gives CDR1 DFQATT, CDR2 SNEGSKA (reference sequence). CDR3 region: CSVNGGAVGELFF. The CDR3 DNA reads as TGCAGTGTAAACGGGGGGGCCGTCGGGGAGCTGTTTTTT.

The table lists this clonotype with a few counts. The V gene is TRBV20-1, the J gene TRBJ2-1; TRBD1 aligns across 7 bases. This CDR3 comprises 16 residues. V gave up 5 bases and J gave up 0 bases; unmatched junction bases: 10. CDR1 is DFQATT, CDR2 SNEGSKA, per germline (reference sequence). The CDR3 reads CSASPVRDSSYNEQFF. The CDR3 DNA reads TGCAGTGCTTCCCCCGTCCGGGACAGCTCCTACAATGAGCAGTTCTTC.

The rearrangement joins TRBV4-2 to TRBJ2-7, with 12 bases identical to TRBD2. The better agreement between TRBJ2-1 and the DNA end casts doubt on the J call. In germline, CDR1 is LGHNA, CDR2 YNFKEQ. CDR3 length: 17 amino acids. This chain's CDR3 is CASSQEASGGAGFEQFF. For the CDR3, the DNA is TGTGCCAGCAGCCAAGAGGCTAGCGGGGGGGCCGGATTCGAGCAGTTCTTC.

The rearrangement joins TRBV7-9 to TRBJ2-1, with D uncertain. This CDR3 is built from 14 residues. Trimming left V 1 base short and J 12 bases short, with 16 bases between. CDR1 is SEHNR, CDR2 FQNEAQ, per germline (reference sequence). CDR3 in DNA: TGTGCCAGCAGCTTAGGCGAAGGACCGATGGGGCAGTTCTTC. It codes for CASSLGEGPMGQFF.

CDR3 nucleotide sequence: TGTGCCAGCAGGCTCGGGACGGAAGAGACCCAGTACTTC. Translation: CASRLGTEETQYF. The genes are TRBV12-3 or TRBV12-4 and TRBJ2-5; TRBD1 or TRBD2 may be the D gene (5 bases each). V was trimmed by 6 bases and J by 3 bases, leaving 11 bases between them. The CDR3 extends over 13 amino acids.

The table lists this clonotype with a few counts. The chain employs TRBV5-1 and TRBJ2-2; weak D call: TRBD1 (6 bases). Germline CDR1 reads SGHRS; CDR2 reads YFSETQ. With 4 bases removed from V and 7 bases from J, the gap between germline ends came to 14 bases. The CDR3 is made up of 14 amino acids. The CDR3 nucleotides are TGCGCCAGCAGCCTGGGGGCGAGTGGCGGGGAGCTGTTTTTT. It specifies CASSLGASGGELFF.

The CDR3 DNA sequence: TGTGCCAGCAGCTTAGCCGGGACAGGGGGACGTGCTGGCTACACCTTC. Encoded protein: CASSLAGTGGRAGYTF. The chain employs TRBV7-9 and TRBJ1-2; 11 nucleotides match TRBD1. The CDR3 contains 16 residues. Per the germline V gene, CDR1 is SEHNR and CDR2 is FQNEAQ (reference sequence). The V and J ends lost 0 bases and 7 bases, in that order; junction bases with no gene match: 7.

This clonotype came up many times. The J gene is TRBJ2-1, the V gene TRBV6-5; 7 positions match TRBD1. The V gene's germline CDR1 is MNHEY and CDR2 SVGAGI. J lost 10 bases, V lost 7 bases, and 4 bases had no gene match. There are 11 residues in the CDR3. The CDR3 region is CASNRGREQFF. The CDR3 nucleotides are TGTGCCAGCAATAGGGGGCGAGAGCAGTTCTTC.